A single sample is the source of the 14 T cell receptor beta chains below, sequenced in a study of neurological immune-mediated disorders. A single record per CDR3 protein comes from TCRdb applying MiXCR to the 5' RACE reads. The repertoire includes about 66,000 distinct CDR3 sequences, roughly 9.7% of them detected once, and around 12% sits in the top ten. Time point reported: longitudinal time-point 2. The specimen was PBMCs. These receptors were taken from a young man in good health.

This clonotype occurred many times. The rearrangement joins TRBV20-1 to TRBJ2-5, with 12 bases aligning to TRBD2. With V trimmed by 0 bases and J by 1 base, 9 bases remained unmatched. From germline, CDR1 is DFQATT and CDR2 SNEGSKA (reference sequence). CDR3 length: 18 residues. The CDR3 region is CSARDLRWTSGIQETQYF. The CDR3 DNA reads as TGCAGTGCTAGAGACCTCCGTTGGACTAGCGGGATCCAAGAGACCCAGTACTTC.

This clonotype was picked up many times. The chain recombines TRBV5-1 with TRBJ2-7; 7 bases are a match to TRBD2. J lost 4 bases, V lost 0 bases, and 1 base had no gene match. Germline V gives CDR1 SGHRS, CDR2 YFSETQ. The CDR3 covers 13 residues. This CDR3 is CASSLGEGYEQYF. DNA of the CDR3: TGCGCCAGCAGCTTGGGGGAGGGATACGAGCAGTACTTC.

This clonotype occurred many times. V usage is TRBV4-1 and J usage is TRBJ1-1; D uncertain. Germline-derived CDR1 and CDR2 are MGHRA and YSYEKL. Between the trimmed V and J ends, which lost 2 bases and 0 bases, there was a span of 4 bases. The CDR3 contains 13 residues. The CDR3 protein is CASSQTVNTEAFF. CDR3 bases: TGCGCCAGCAGCCAAACAGTGAACACTGAAGCTTTCTTT.

In this sample, this clonotype turned up many times. The CDR3 region is CARQRVSYNEQFF. The CDR3 bases are TGTGCCAGGCAGCGGGTCTCCTACAATGAGCAGTTCTTC. The J gene is TRBJ2-1, the V gene TRBV7-2; D perhaps matches TRBD2 (6 bases). With 9 bases removed from V and 0 bases from J, the gap between germline ends came to 9 bases. The germline V gene has CDR1 SGHTA and CDR2 FQGNSA. The CDR3 has 13 residues.

This clonotype was counted many times. The chain recombines TRBV24-1 with TRBJ2-1; possible D gene TRBD1, 6 bases. Germline V gives CDR1 KGHDR, CDR2 SFDVKD. Trimming stripped 3 bases from V and 8 bases from J, with 16 bases between. There are 15 residues in the CDR3. The CDR3 nucleotides are TGTGCCACCAGTGATCGATTGGACAGCCCAGATGAGCAGTTCTTC. Amino acids: CATSDRLDSPDEQFF.

In this sample, this clonotype turned up many times. The rearrangement links TRBV5-6 to TRBJ2-3, with 11 bases aligning to TRBD2. Per germline, CDR1 SGHDT and CDR2 YYEEEE. This CDR3 is built from 16 residues. Trimming took 3 bases from V and 4 from J; bases not matched to a gene: 7. The CDR3: CASSWTTSGNPDTQYF. The CDR3 bases are TGTGCCAGCAGCTGGACGACTAGCGGGAATCCAGATACGCAGTATTTT. The complete variable domain, with remaining parts taken from reference TRBV5-6 and TRBJ2-3, reads DAGVTQSPTHLIKTRGQQVTLRCSPKSGHDTVSWYQQALGQGPQFIFQYYEEEERQRGNFPDRFSGHQFPNYSSELNVNALLLGDSALYLCASSWTTSGNPDTQYFGPGTRLTVL.

At least ten counts were recorded for this clonotype. This rearrangement joins TRBV24-1 to TRBJ2-3; 8 nucleotides align to TRBD2. The CDR3 is 16 amino acids. V lost 5 bases to trimming and J lost 2 bases; unmatched junction nucleotides: 8. The germline gives CDR1 KGHDR, CDR2 SFDVKD. The CDR3: CATSGASGPVTDTQYF. Here the CDR3 DNA reads TGTGCCACCAGTGGGGCTAGCGGGCCCGTCACAGATACGCAGTATTTT.

This clonotype was counted many times. Written as DNA, the CDR3 is TGCAGCGTAGGGGAGTACAATGAGCAGTTCTTC. Its translation is CSVGEYNEQFF. The chain is built from TRBV29-1 and TRBJ2-1; D may match TRBD1 or TRBD2 (5 bases each). The V and J ends lost 6 bases and 4 bases respectively, with 7 bases between them. Looked up from germline, CDR1 is SQVTM and CDR2 is ANQGSEA. The CDR3 length is 11 residues.

There are many counts of this clonotype. V usage is TRBV6-6 and J usage is TRBJ2-3; D gene uncertain. The germline V and J ends were trimmed by 0 bases and 6 bases, with 7 bases remaining between them. The CDR3 loop spans 13 amino acids. Germline V lookup: CDR1 MNHNY, CDR2 SVGAGI (reference sequence). The CDR3 DNA reads as TGTGCCAGCAGTTACTCCATGGGGGATACGCAGTATTTT. Translated, it gives CASSYSMGDTQYF.

This clonotype came up many times. This chain connects TRBV3-1 to TRBJ2-7, with D possibly matching TRBD2 (6 bases). Germline lookup yields CDR1 LGHDT and CDR2 YNNKEL (reference sequence). The V end was cut by 5 bases, the J end by 0 bases, with 11 bases between. The CDR3 contains 14 residues. This CDR3 reads CASSVGLGSYEQYF. In nucleotides, the CDR3 is TGTGCCAGCAGCGTGGGACTTGGCTCCTACGAGCAGTACTTC.

On this clonotype: A read error may explain this, as a much larger clone is one base away. The chain employs TRBV20-1 and TRBJ2-1, with TRBD2 matching over 9 bases. The CDR3 extends over 15 amino acids. CDR1 is DFQATT and CDR2 is SNEGSKA in the germline V gene (reference sequence). The trim removed 7 bases at V and 8 bases at J, leaving 15 bases unmatched. The CDR3 sequence: CSGDGGVAGAHEQFF. The CDR3 bases are TGCAGTGGCGACGGGGGAGTAGCGGGAGCCCATGAGCAGTTCTTC.

Notes on this clonotype: A junction boundary mismatches the germline segment, possibly from a read error. This chain links TRBV20-1 with TRBJ2-3, with unresolved D. Germline-derived CDR1 and CDR2 are DFQATT and SNEGSKA (reference sequence). The CDR3 covers 13 residues. The CDR3 DNA is TGCAGTGATAGAGATCCGGGCACAGATACACAGTATTTT. This gives the protein CSDRDPGTDTQYF.

There are many counts of this clonotype. V gene TRBV9 combines with J gene TRBJ2-1; D gene ambiguous. V lost 0 bases and J lost 3, with 13 bases in between. This CDR3 region has 16 residues. CDR1 and CDR2 (germline): SGDLS, YYNGEE. This CDR3 is CASSVAGDTVYNEQFF. CDR3 sequence (DNA): TGTGCCAGCAGCGTAGCTGGAGACACAGTCTACAATGAGCAGTTCTTC.

This clonotype has ten or more counts. The rearrangement links TRBV20-1 to TRBJ2-7; no clear D. V was pared by 6 bases and J by 0 bases, with 18 bases between. Germline loops: CDR1 DFQATT, CDR2 SNEGSKA (reference sequence). The CDR3 sequence is 15 residues long. The CDR3 coding sequence is TGCAGTGCGCCCCCTTCAGGCCCTCTCTCCTACGAGCAGTACTTC. This translates into CSAPPSGPLSYEQYF.